These 10 T cell receptor beta chains came from one sample sequenced in a study of CD8 T cells in Susac syndrome. Reverse transcription used about 0.45 to 1 ug RNA and random hexamers. From the immunoSEQ multiplex PCR reads, TCRdb called clonotypes with MiXCR, one entry per CDR3 protein. The sample lists more than 75,000 distinct CDR3 sequences, 94% occurring once. The sequenced material came from CD8+ T cells from PBMCs. These receptors came from a human donor in good health.

This clonotype appeared a single time. The rearrangement uses TRBV4-1 and TRBJ1-1; 11 bases map to TRBD1. The CDR3 has 14 residues. V shed 7 bases, J shed 10 bases, and the junction held 11 bases outside the gene matches. Germline-derived CDR1 and CDR2 are MGHRA and YSYEKL. The CDR3 DNA reads TGCGCCAGCACCCAGGACAGGGGGCTAACTTTAGCTTTCTTT. Its protein is CASTQDRGLTLAFF.

The chain uses TRBV13 and TRBJ1-2, with 8 bases lining up with TRBD1. Germline values: CDR1 PRHDT, CDR2 FYEKMQ (reference sequence). V shed 7 bases, J shed 4 bases, and the junction held 17 bases outside the gene matches. CDR3 size: 17 residues. The CDR3 DNA reads as TGTGCCAGCACCCCCCAGGGGGAACAGGGGGTTTCCTATGGCTACACCTTC. Protein product: CASTPQGEQGVSYGYTF.

V and J are TRBV7-9 and TRBJ2-5; 8 positions match TRBD2. CDR3 length: 15 residues. Trimming took 5 bases from V and 0 from J; bases not matched to a gene: 5. Germline loops: CDR1 SEHNR, CDR2 FQNEAQ (reference sequence). The DNA for the CDR3 is TGTGCCAGCAGCCCCCAACTAGCGGACCAAGAGACCCAGTACTTC. As protein: CASSPQLADQETQYF.

The chain uses TRBV15 and TRBJ2-3, with D uncertain. Germline CDR1 reads LNHNV; CDR2 reads YYDKDF (reference sequence). The CDR3 spans 13 residues. Trimming cost V 1 base and J 4 bases, with 6 bases left between them. This CDR3 is CATSRGSADTQYF. CDR3 DNA sequence: TGTGCCACCAGCAGAGGGTCCGCAGATACGCAGTATTTT.

The chain uses TRBV29-1 and TRBJ1-2, with a possible D match to TRBD1 (5 bases). V lost 4 bases and J 8 bases, leaving 14 bases between the germline ends. The CDR3 consists of 12 residues. Germline V gene lookup returns CDR1 SQVTM and CDR2 ANQGSEA. The CDR3 DNA is TGCAGCGTTGGGGGGGGTACGCGAGGCTACACCTTC. Protein: CSVGGGTRGYTF.

The genes are TRBV4-3 and TRBJ2-1; 7 bases map to TRBD2. The junction had 12 bases not matched to a gene; V was cut back by 3 bases and J by 7 bases. The CDR3 runs to 16 residues. The V gene's germline CDR1 is LGHNA and CDR2 YSLEER. The CDR3 nucleotides read TGCGCCAGCAGCCAGGTACCACTAGCGCTCGAGAATGAGCAGTTCTTC. Its translation: CASSQVPLALENEQFF.

The chain uses TRBV6-2 or TRBV6-3 and TRBJ2-5, with D possibly matching TRBD2 (6 bases). Germline-derived CDR1 and CDR2 are MNHEY and SVGEGT. The CDR3 consists of 15 residues. The V end lost 5 bases, the J end lost 0 bases, and 13 bases lay between the germline ends. CDR3 protein: CASSPPRGNQETQYF. For the CDR3, the DNA is TGTGCCAGCAGTCCCCCCCGGGGGAACCAAGAGACCCAGTACTTC.

This clonotype was seen a few times. CDR3 amino acids: CASSQDGGGGWDEQFF. CDR3 DNA: TGCGCCAGCAGCCAAGATGGTGGAGGGGGCTGGGATGAGCAGTTCTTC. This chain uses TRBV4-1 with TRBJ2-1; D perhaps matches TRBD1 (7 bases). CDR1 and CDR2 (germline): MGHRA, YSYEKL. This CDR3 is 16 amino acids long. Trimming stripped 0 bases from V and 8 bases from J, with 17 bases between.

V is TRBV9 and J is TRBJ2-5, with D tentatively TRBD1 (6 bases). The V end was cut by 2 bases, the J end by 5 bases, with 16 bases between. From germline, CDR1 is SGDLS and CDR2 YYNGEE. The CDR3 extends over 15 amino acids. For the CDR3, the DNA is TGTGCCAGCAGCGTCACCCCAGGGGTCGGGGAGACCCAGTACTTC. Its protein is CASSVTPGVGETQYF.

The chain is built from TRBV29-1 and TRBJ2-5; the match to TRBD2 covers 10 bases. Germline trimming cut 3 bases from V and 5 bases from J; bases unmatched to any gene: 12. Looked up from germline, CDR1 is SQVTM and CDR2 is ANQGSEA. There are 16 residues in the CDR3. The CDR3 is CSVDAYSLAGAETQYF. The CDR3 bases are TGCAGCGTTGACGCTTATAGTCTAGCGGGGGCTGAGACCCAGTACTTC.